These T cell receptor beta chains were read from a single sample in a study of cytomegalovirus exposure and HLA in healthy donors. Profiling relied on immunoSEQ multiplex PCR, and the TCRdb table lists in-frame clones only, not all of them. The listing contains 100,000 to 150,000 clones. The specimen sequenced was PBMCs. The receptors were gathered from a man aged 35-49 years in good health and CMV-seronegative. CDR3s include the opening cysteine and the closing phenylalanine or tryptophan. The D gene is left open where the match is weak.

cdr3_nt: TGCAGCGCGGGACAGGTTTATACTGAAGCTTTCTTT
cdr3_aa: CSAGQVYTEAFF
d_call: TRBD1
cdr3_length: 12
v_call: TRBV29-1
j_call: TRBJ1-1

cdr3_nt: TGTGCCAGCAGCGTCGGGACAGGGGGCGACGAGCAGTACTTC
cdr3_aa: CASSVGTGGDEQYF
d_call: TRBD1
cdr3_length: 14
v_call: TRBV9
j_call: TRBJ2-7

cdr3_nt: TGCAGCGTTTACGACAGGGGTGATTTCAATGAGCAGTTCTTC
cdr3_aa: CSVYDRGDFNEQFF
d_call: TRBD1
cdr3_length: 14
v_call: TRBV29-1
j_call: TRBJ2-1

cdr3_nt: TGTGCCAGCAGTTTTTCAGGGGGAATCAATCAGCCCCAGCATTTT
cdr3_aa: CASSFSGGINQPQHF
d_call: TRBD1
cdr3_length: 15
v_call: TRBV28
j_call: TRBJ1-5

cdr3_nt: TGTGCCAGCAGCCGGGGACAGTACAATGAGCAGTTCTTC
cdr3_aa: CASSRGQYNEQFF
d_call: TRBD1
cdr3_length: 13
v_call: TRBV6-5
j_call: TRBJ2-1

cdr3_nt: TGTGCCAGTAGTATCCATGACAGCTCCTACGAGCAGTACTTC
cdr3_aa: CASSIHDSSYEQYF
d_call: NA
cdr3_length: 14
v_call: TRBV19
j_call: TRBJ2-7

cdr3_nt: TGTGCCAGCAGTCGAGCAGATACGCAGTATTTT
cdr3_aa: CASSRADTQYF
d_call: NA
cdr3_length: 11
v_call: TRBV28
j_call: TRBJ2-3

cdr3_nt: TGTGCCAGCAGCTCCTACAGCAATAGCAATCAGCCCCAGCATTTT
cdr3_aa: CASSSYSNSNQPQHF
d_call: NA
cdr3_length: 15
v_call: TRBV7-3
j_call: TRBJ1-5

cdr3_nt: TGTGCCAGCACCCTGCGGGGAGCCTACGAGCAGTACTTC
cdr3_aa: CASTLRGAYEQYF
d_call: NA
cdr3_length: 13
v_call: TRBV7-8
j_call: TRBJ2-7

cdr3_nt: TGTGCCAGCAGCCCCGGCCCAGGGCACACTGAAGCTTTCTTT
cdr3_aa: CASSPGPGHTEAFF
d_call: NA
cdr3_length: 14
v_call: TRBV7-9
j_call: TRBJ1-1

cdr3_nt: TGTGCCAGCAGACGGACTAGCGGGAAGCAGACCCAGTACTTC
cdr3_aa: CASRRTSGKQTQYF
d_call: TRBD2
cdr3_length: 14
v_call: TRBV2
j_call: TRBJ2-5

cdr3_nt: TGTGCCAGCAGCAAAGAAAGCGGCTACACCTTC
cdr3_aa: CASSKESGYTF
d_call: NA
cdr3_length: 11
v_call: TRBV11-3
j_call: TRBJ1-2

cdr3_nt: TGTGCCAGCAAACTAGGGGAGGGCAGGGGAGAGGGCTACACCTTC
cdr3_aa: CASKLGEGRGEGYTF
d_call: NA
cdr3_length: 15
v_call: TRBV27
j_call: TRBJ1-2

cdr3_nt: TGTGCCAGCAGCTTGCCCCCCGGAGGTGGGAGGACAATTTACAATGAGCAGTTCTTC
cdr3_aa: CASSLPPGGGRTIYNEQFF
d_call: NA
cdr3_length: 19
v_call: TRBV5-4
j_call: TRBJ2-1

cdr3_nt: TGTGCCAGCAGTTTGGGAGGGGGGGTGAACACTGAAGCTTTCTTT
cdr3_aa: CASSLGGGVNTEAFF
d_call: NA
cdr3_length: 15
v_call: TRBV6-5
j_call: TRBJ1-1

cdr3_nt: TGTGCCAGCTCAGCATCACTAGCGACCGGGGAGCTGTTTTTT
cdr3_aa: CASSASLATGELFF
d_call: TRBD2
cdr3_length: 14
v_call: TRBV18
j_call: TRBJ2-2